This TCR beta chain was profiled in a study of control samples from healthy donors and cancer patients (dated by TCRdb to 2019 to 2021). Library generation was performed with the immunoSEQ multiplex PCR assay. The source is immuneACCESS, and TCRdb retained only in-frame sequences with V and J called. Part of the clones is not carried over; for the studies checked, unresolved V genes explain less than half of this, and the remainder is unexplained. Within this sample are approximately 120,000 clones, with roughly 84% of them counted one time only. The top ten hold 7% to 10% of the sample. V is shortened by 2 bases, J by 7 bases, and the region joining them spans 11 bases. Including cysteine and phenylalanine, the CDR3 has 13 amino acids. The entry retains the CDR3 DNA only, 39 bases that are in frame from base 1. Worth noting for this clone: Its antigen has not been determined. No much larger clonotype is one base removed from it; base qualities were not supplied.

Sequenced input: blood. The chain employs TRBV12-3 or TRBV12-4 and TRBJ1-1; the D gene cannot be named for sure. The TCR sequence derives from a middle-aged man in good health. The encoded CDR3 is CASSLTPEVEAFF. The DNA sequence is TGTGCCAGCAGTTTAACCCCAGAAGTTGAAGCTTTCTTT.